The rows below give T cell receptor beta chains drawn from one sample of a study of T cells after yellow fever vaccination. TCRdb called the 5' RACE reads again in MiXCR, with one record for every CDR3 protein. The table shows 300,000 to 400,000 distinct CDR3 sequences, with approximately 13% occurring only once. Specimen: CD4+ T cells sorted from PBMCs, collected 15 days after the yellow fever booster vaccination. These TCRs come from a man younger than 30 who received the YFV17D yellow fever vaccine. Both conserved end residues are part of each CDR3. D genes are given only for firm matches. Clone sizes are given selectively: once, few, many, or a class where the clone is expanded.

>TRBJ1-2|-|TRBV30|few
CAWSSGAAGGYTF
TGTGCCTGGAGCTCAGGGGCTGCGGGCGGCTACACCTTC
>TRBJ1-5|-|TRBV11-2|-
CASSLGLDRSNQPQHF
TGTGCCAGCAGCTTAGGGCTGGACAGAAGCAATCAGCCCCAGCATTTT
>TRBJ2-7|TRBD1|TRBV5-1|-
CASSRGQAYEQYF
TGCGCCAGCAGCAGGGGACAGGCCTACGAGCAGTACTTC
>TRBJ2-3|-|TRBV5-1|few
CASSLERLDRDTQYF
TGCGCCAGCAGCTTGGAAAGATTAGACCGAGATACGCAGTATTTT
>TRBJ2-1|TRBD2|TRBV20-1|few
CSASRLAGGEQFF
TGCAGTGCTTCCCGACTAGCGGGGGGCGAGCAGTTCTTC
>TRBJ1-3|-|TRBV5-1|-
CASSSGLAGNTIYF
TGCGCCAGCAGTTCCGGACTGGCGGGAAACACCATATATTTT
>TRBJ1-1|TRBD1|TRBV9|few
CASSTGQIMNTEAFF
TGTGCCAGCAGCACGGGACAGATAATGAACACTGAAGCTTTCTTT
>TRBJ2-1|-|TRBV21-1|-
CASSKELTEKSLNEQFF
TGTGCCAGCAGCAAAGAACTAACAGAAAAATCCCTCAATGAGCAGTTCTTC
>TRBJ2-1|TRBD1|TRBV30|-
CAWTQGAGNEQFF
TGTGCCTGGACTCAGGGGGCAGGAAATGAGCAGTTCTTC
>TRBJ2-5|TRBD2|TRBV7-8|few
CASSFSTSGETQYF
TGTGCCAGCAGCTTTTCAACTAGCGGGGAGACCCAGTACTTC
>TRBJ2-3|TRBD2|TRBV7-2|-
CASSLGRGAGTQYF
TGTGCCAGCAGCTTGGGGCGGGGGGCTGGTACGCAGTATTTT
>TRBJ1-5|TRBD1|TRBV20-1|-
CSATGTAKRAQHF
TGCAGTGCAACCGGGACAGCAAAGAGGGCCCAGCATTTT
>TRBJ2-1|-|TRBV5-1|few
CASSLEGQPSYNEQFF
TGCGCCAGCAGCTTGGAAGGACAGCCTTCCTACAATGAGCAGTTCTTC
>TRBJ1-2|-|TRBV6-5|-
CASSMGGQYGYTF
TGTGCCAGCAGTATGGGGGGTCAATATGGCTACACCTTC
>TRBJ1-2|-|TRBV20-1|-
CSASLQGHGYTF
TGCAGTGCTAGCCTCCAGGGTCACGGCTACACCTTC
>TRBJ1-1|TRBD1|TRBV3-1|few
CASNQGADTEAFF
TGTGCCAGCAACCAGGGGGCAGACACTGAAGCTTTCTTT
>TRBJ1-2|-|TRBV7-2|-
CASRMGEARFGYTF
TGTGCCAGCAGAATGGGGGAGGCTAGGTTTGGCTACACCTTC
>TRBJ1-3|-|TRBV20-1|-
CSARDNLGSSGNTIYF
TGCAGTGCTAGAGATAATTTGGGGAGCTCTGGAAACACCATATATTTT
>TRBJ2-2|TRBD1|TRBV7-2|few
CASQTGANTGELFF
TGTGCCAGCCAAACAGGGGCCAACACCGGGGAGCTGTTTTTT
>TRBJ2-1|-|TRBV6-5|many
CASSYGNVGGEQFF
TGTGCCAGCAGTTATGGTAACGTGGGCGGTGAGCAGTTCTTC
>TRBJ2-7|-|TRBV20-1|many
CSVSGNYEQYF
TGCAGTGTCTCAGGGAACTACGAGCAGTACTTC
>TRBJ1-5|-|TRBV7-2|-
CASSPGRRFGSNQPQHF
TGTGCCAGCAGCCCCGGTAGAAGGTTTGGGAGCAATCAGCCCCAGCATTTT
>TRBJ1-5|-|TRBV7-3|-
CARGTPRAQPQHF
TGTGCCAGGGGTACCCCCCGTGCTCAGCCCCAGCATTTT
>TRBJ2-1|TRBD1|TRBV20-1|once
CSATQGKKYNEQFF
TGCAGTGCCACACAGGGGAAAAAATACAATGAGCAGTTCTTC
>TRBJ2-1|-|TRBV7-2|few
CASSSRGGNEQFF
TGTGCCAGCAGCTCGAGGGGCGGGAATGAGCAGTTCTTC
>TRBJ1-1|TRBD1|TRBV10-3|-
CAISLGQGGTEAFF
TGTGCCATCAGTCTGGGACAGGGCGGTACTGAAGCTTTCTTT
>TRBJ1-2|-|TRBV9|-
CASSRWTDYGYTF
TGTGCCAGCAGCCGGTGGACGGACTATGGCTACACCTTC
>TRBJ1-1|TRBD1|TRBV4-1|few
CASSRPTGAGGEAFF
TGCGCCAGCAGCCGACCGACAGGGGCGGGCGGTGAAGCTTTCTTT
>TRBJ2-6|-|TRBV5-1|-
CASTRAGANVLTF
TGCGCCAGCACGAGGGCTGGGGCCAACGTCCTGACTTTC
>TRBJ2-5|TRBD2|TRBV7-7|-
CASSSTPQIGLGTQYF
TGTGCCAGCAGTTCTACCCCCCAAATTGGACTAGGTACCCAGTACTTC
>TRBJ2-5|TRBD1|TRBV7-9|few
CASRSAAGGVTQYF
TGTGCCAGCAGATCGGCAGCAGGGGGAGTAACCCAGTACTTC
>TRBJ1-2|-|TRBV20-1|-
CSAKPRVSGGYTF
TGCAGTGCCAAACCAAGGGTGTCGGGTGGCTACACCTTC
>TRBJ2-1|TRBD2|TRBV23-1|few
CASSQPGPAGEQFF
TGCGCCAGCAGTCAACCTGGGCCAGCGGGGGAGCAGTTCTTC
>TRBJ1-6|-|TRBV6-5|-
CASSYSRTVDSPLHF
TGTGCCAGCAGTTACTCGAGGACAGTCGATTCACCCCTCCACTTT
>TRBJ1-2|-|TRBV20-1|few
CSARATVNYGYTF
TGCAGTGCTAGAGCCACAGTAAACTATGGCTACACCTTC
>TRBJ2-1|-|TRBV20-1|-
CSARDLGLSYNEQFF
TGCAGTGCTAGGGACTTGGGACTCTCCTACAATGAGCAGTTCTTC
>TRBJ2-3|-|TRBV7-2|-
CASSLEASADTQYF
TGTGCCAGCAGCTTAGAGGCTAGCGCGGATACGCAGTATTTT
>TRBJ2-1|-|TRBV4-2|once
CASSQQADRREQFF
TGTGCCAGCAGCCAGCAAGCCGACCGCAGGGAGCAGTTCTTC
>TRBJ2-3|-|TRBV5-1|many
CASSLTPGTDTQYF
TGCGCCAGCAGCTTGACTCCGGGAACAGATACGCAGTATTTT
>TRBJ2-3|TRBD2|TRBV20-1|few
CSASMSGGGPDTQYF
TGCAGTGCTAGTATGAGCGGGGGGGGCCCAGATACGCAGTATTTT
>TRBJ2-7|TRBD1|TRBV29-1|many
CSVRTGGYEQYF
TGCAGCGTCCGGACAGGGGGGTACGAGCAGTACTTC
>TRBJ1-2|-|TRBV7-3|-
CASSLTGTVNYGYTF
TGTGCCAGCAGCTTGACCGGGACGGTTAACTATGGCTACACCTTC
>TRBJ1-3|-|TRBV12-3/TRBV12-4|-
CASSPGAPGNTIYF
TGTGCCAGCAGTCCGGGGGCGCCTGGAAACACCATATATTTT
>TRBJ2-3|TRBD1|TRBV18|-
CASSPQGQGSTDTQYF
TGTGCCAGCTCACCACAAGGACAGGGGAGCACAGATACGCAGTATTTT
>TRBJ2-5|-|TRBV20-1|few
CSAPGERQETQYF
TGCAGTGCCCCGGGGGAGAGGCAAGAGACCCAGTACTTC
>TRBJ1-1|-|TRBV12-3/TRBV12-4|-
CASSSQPSGADEAFF
TGTGCCAGCAGTTCACAACCTTCGGGTGCGGATGAAGCTTTCTTT
>TRBJ2-2|TRBD2|TRBV12-3/TRBV12-4|-
CASSIRASGANTGELFF
TGTGCCAGCAGCATCCGGGCTAGCGGGGCGAACACCGGGGAGCTGTTTTTT
>TRBJ1-1|TRBD1|TRBV5-1|once
CASSAQGGNTEAFF
TGCGCCAGCAGCGCGCAGGGGGGGAACACTGAAGCTTTCTTT
>TRBJ2-5|-|TRBV25-1|few
CASSEPDTAETQYF
TGTGCCAGCAGTGAGCCGGACACGGCGGAGACCCAGTACTTC